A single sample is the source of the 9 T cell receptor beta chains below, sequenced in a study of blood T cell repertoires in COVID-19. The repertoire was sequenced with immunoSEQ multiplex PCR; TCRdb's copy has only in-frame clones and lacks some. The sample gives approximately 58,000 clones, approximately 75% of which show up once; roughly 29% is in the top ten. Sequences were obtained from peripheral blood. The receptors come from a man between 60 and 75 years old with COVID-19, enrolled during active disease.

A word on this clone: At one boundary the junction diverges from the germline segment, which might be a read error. CDR3 coding DNA: TGTGCTAGCAGCCATGAAAGTTTGGGCCCTCAGTATTTT. It encodes CASSHESLGPQYF. The J gene is TRBJ2-3, the V gene TRBV7-7, with D hard to call. The CDR3 contains 13 residues. Germline lookup yields CDR1 SSHAT and CDR2 FNYEAQ (reference sequence).

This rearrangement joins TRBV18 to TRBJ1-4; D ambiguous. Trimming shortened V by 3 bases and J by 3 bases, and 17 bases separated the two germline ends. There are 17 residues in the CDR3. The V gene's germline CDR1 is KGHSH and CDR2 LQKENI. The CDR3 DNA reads TGTGCCAGCTCACCTGCCCCGTGGTCGGCGGCTAATGAAAAACTGTTTTTT. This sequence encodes CASSPAPWSAANEKLFF.

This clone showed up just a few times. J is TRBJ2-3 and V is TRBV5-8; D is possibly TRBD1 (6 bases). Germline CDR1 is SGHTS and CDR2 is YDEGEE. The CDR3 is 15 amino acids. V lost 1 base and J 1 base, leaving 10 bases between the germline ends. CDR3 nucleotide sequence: TGTGCCAGCAGCTTGTGGCAGGGGCGCACAGATACGCAGTATTTT. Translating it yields CASSLWQGRTDTQYF. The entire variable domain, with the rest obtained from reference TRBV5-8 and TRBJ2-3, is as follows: EAGVTQSPTHLIKTRGQQATLRCSPISGHTSVYWYQQALGLGLQFLLWYDEGEERNRGNFPPRFSGRQFPNYSSELNVNALELEDSALYLCASSLWQGRTDTQYFGPGTRLTVL.

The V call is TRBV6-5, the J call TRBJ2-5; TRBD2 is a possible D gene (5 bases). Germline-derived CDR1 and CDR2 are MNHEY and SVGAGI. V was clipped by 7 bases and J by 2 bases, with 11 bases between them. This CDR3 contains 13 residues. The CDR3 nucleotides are TGTGCCAGCAAGAGAGGGAGACAAGAGACCCAGTACTTC. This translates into CASKRGRQETQYF.

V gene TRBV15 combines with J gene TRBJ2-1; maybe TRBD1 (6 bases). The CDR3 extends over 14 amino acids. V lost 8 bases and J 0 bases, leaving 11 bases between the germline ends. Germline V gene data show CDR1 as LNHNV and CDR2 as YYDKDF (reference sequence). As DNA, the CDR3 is TGTGCCACCCGAACAGGGAGCTCCTACAATGAGCAGTTCTTC. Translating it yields CATRTGSSYNEQFF.

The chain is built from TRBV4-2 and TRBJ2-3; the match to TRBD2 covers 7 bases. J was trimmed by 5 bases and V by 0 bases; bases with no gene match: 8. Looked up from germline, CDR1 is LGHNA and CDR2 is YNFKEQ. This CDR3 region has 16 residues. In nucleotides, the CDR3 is TGTGCCAGCAGCCAAGATACCAGCGGGGCACAAGATACGCAGTATTTT. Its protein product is CASSQDTSGAQDTQYF.

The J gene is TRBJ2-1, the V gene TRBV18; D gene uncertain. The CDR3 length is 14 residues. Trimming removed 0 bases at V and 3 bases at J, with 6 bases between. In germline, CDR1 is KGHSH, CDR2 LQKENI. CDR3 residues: CASSPPTNYNEQFF. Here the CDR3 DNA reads TGTGCCAGCTCACCACCCACTAACTACAATGAGCAGTTCTTC.

The CDR3 loop reads CASSASTGSETQYF. The CDR3 bases are TGTGCCAGCAGCGCCTCGACAGGGTCGGAGACCCAGTACTTC. The rearrangement links TRBV9 to TRBJ2-5; 7 nucleotides line up with TRBD1. With V trimmed by 3 bases and J by 5 bases, 7 bases remained unmatched. CDR1 is SGDLS, CDR2 YYNGEE, per germline. The CDR3 sequence is 14 residues long. The full variable domain, with the rest looked up from reference TRBV9 and TRBJ2-5, is DSGVTQTPKHLITATGQRVTLRCSPRSGDLSVYWYQQSLDQGLQFLIQYYNGEERAKGNILERFSAQQFPDLHSELNLSSLELGDSALYFCASSASTGSETQYFGPGTRLLVL.

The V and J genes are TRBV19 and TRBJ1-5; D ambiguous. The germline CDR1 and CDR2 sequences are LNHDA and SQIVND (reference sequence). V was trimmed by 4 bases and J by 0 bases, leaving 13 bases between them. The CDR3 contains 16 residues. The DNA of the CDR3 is TGTGCCAGTAGTAACGCCCCGGGGAATAGCAATCAGCCCCAGCATTTT. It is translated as CASSNAPGNSNQPQHF.